This entry lists 30 T cell receptor beta chains sequenced from one sample in a study of T cell clonality in common variable immunodeficiency. Clones were read by immunoSEQ multiplex PCR, and TCRdb kept only the in-frame ones, dropping some. The sample presents more than 65,000 clones, none singletons. Sample: peripheral blood mononuclear cells. These receptors were obtained from a person aged 18-70 years in good health.

The sample holds many counts of this clone. The read halts 3 residues ahead of the CDR3 end, with the missing end drawn from the germline J gene. J is TRBJ2-1 and V is TRBV4-1; 10 bases are a match to TRBD2. Germline CDR1 and CDR2: MGHRA and YSYEKL. V was clipped by 3 bases and J by 5 bases; unmatched bases: 7. This CDR3 comprises 16 residues. The sequenced part of the CDR3 DNA is TGCGCCAGCAGCCAGGGTCCCCTAGCGGGGGACAATGAG. It translates to CASSQGPLAGDNE. The entire CDR3 reads CASSQGPLAGDNEQFF.

Partial CDR3 DNA: TGCGCCAGCAGTGGAGGGAGTGGGACAGGGGCAAATGGC. Amino acids: CASSGGSGTGANG. The entire CDR3 protein reads CASSGGSGTGANGYTF. The genes are TRBV10-2 and TRBJ1-2; TRBD1 matches 10 bases. The sequence runs out 3 residues before the end of the CDR3; the remainder is reconstructed from the germline J gene. Per germline, CDR1 WSHSY and CDR2 SAAADI. CDR3 length: 16 amino acids. V was clipped by 4 bases and J by 6 bases; unmatched bases: 11.

Ten or more counts support this clone. The CDR3 end is not reached by the read, which stops 3 residues before it; the germline J gene fills it in. The V call is TRBV19, the J call TRBJ1-1; the match to TRBD1 covers 7 bases. The CDR3 is made up of 11 amino acids. Per germline, CDR1 LNHDA and CDR2 SQIVND (reference sequence). The sequenced CDR3 bases are TGTGCCAGTAGTATGGGACAGGAA. Encoded protein: CASSMGQE. The complete CDR3 protein is CASSMGQEAFF.

This clone has ten or more counts. The CDR3 end is not reached by the read, which stops 3 residues before it; the germline J gene fills it in. The chain combines TRBV7-3 with TRBJ2-4; weak D call: TRBD1 (5 bases). The CDR3 is 14 residues long. Trimming stripped 0 bases from V and 6 bases from J, with 9 bases between. The V gene's germline CDR1 is SGHTA and CDR2 FQGTGA. CDR3: CASSLTGLVNIQYF. The sequenced CDR3 bases are TGTGCCAGCAGCTTAACGGGGCTCGTAAACATT.

This clone showed up many times. The DNA ends 3 residues before the CDR3 does, and the rest of the CDR3 is filled in from the germline J gene. The V call is TRBV28, the J call TRBJ1-2; D perhaps matches TRBD1 (5 bases). Germline CDR1 MDHEN, CDR2 SYDVKM. This CDR3 spans 14 amino acids. The part of the CDR3 DNA that was read is TGTGCCAGCAGTTTACTGGGGGGATTACGGGGC. This codes for CASSLLGGLRG. The full CDR3 protein reads CASSLLGGLRGYTF.

This clone has at least ten counts. The CDR3 is cut off 3 residues early in the read; its end comes from the germline J gene. V is TRBV5-1 and J is TRBJ2-3; 7 nucleotides align to TRBD2. The V gene end was trimmed by 3 bases and the J gene end by 1 base; junction bases not matched to a gene: 5. Germline lookup yields CDR1 SGHRS and CDR2 YFSETQ. The CDR3 runs to 15 residues. The CDR3 is CASSSGGSGTDTQYF. CDR3 DNA, as far as it was read: TGCGCCAGCAGCTCGGGGGGATCTGGCACAGATACG.

This clone was observed many times. Coverage ceases 3 residues before the CDR3 finishes, and the germline J gene fills in the end. The rearrangement joins TRBV6-1 to TRBJ2-7, with D maybe TRBD2 (6 bases). The CDR3 runs to 13 residues. The germline V gene encodes CDR1 MNHNS and CDR2 SASEGT. Trimming removed 4 bases at V and 3 bases at J, with 10 bases between. Here the CDR3 reads CASSARLVYEQYF. The sequenced part of the CDR3 DNA is TGTGCCAGCAGTGCCAGACTAGTCTACGAG.

This clone was observed at least ten times. Sequencing ends 3 residues short of the CDR3 end; the germline J gene provides the rest. The rearrangement links TRBV12-3 or TRBV12-4 to TRBJ1-1; D is possibly TRBD1 (6 bases). This CDR3 is 13 amino acids long. The V end was cut by 7 bases, the J end by 4 bases, with 13 bases between. The CDR3 here is CASNLLGGTEAFF. CDR3 bases read: TGTGCCAGCAATCTACTAGGGGGCACTGAA.

This clone was observed many times. The covered CDR3 bases are TGTGCCAGCAGCCACAGTCGTAGCTCCTACAATGAG. Translated, it gives CASSHSRSSYNE. In full, the CDR3 reads CASSHSRSSYNEQFF. V is TRBV7-9 and J is TRBJ2-1; no clear D gene. The read stops 3 residues short of the end of the CDR3; the missing end is completed from the germline J gene. Germline CDR1 SEHNR, CDR2 FQNEAQ (reference sequence). This CDR3 is built from 15 residues. Trimming left V 5 bases short and J 0 bases short, with 11 bases between. Full variable domain (missing parts from reference TRBV7-9 and TRBJ2-1): DTGVSQNPRHKITKRGQNVTFRCDPISEHNRLYWYRQTLGQGPEFLTYFQNEAQLEKSRLLSDRFSAERPKGSFSTLEIQRTEQGDSAMYLCASSHSRSSYNEQFFGPGTRLTVL.

This clone was recorded at least ten times. The read stops 3 residues short of the end of the CDR3; the missing end is completed from the germline J gene. J is TRBJ1-6 and V is TRBV20-1, with a weak D call TRBD1 (6 bases). Trimming took 6 bases from V and 6 from J, leaving 9 bases between them. This CDR3 is 12 amino acids long. CDR1 and CDR2 from the germline V gene are DFQATT and SNEGSKA (reference sequence). CDR3: CSAQDSNSPLHF. The DNA read from the CDR3 is TGCAGTGCCCAGGACAGTAATTCACCC.

This clone appeared many times. The missing CDR3 end, 3 residues past where the read stops, is filled in from the germline J gene. V gene TRBV18 combines with J gene TRBJ1-4; D not certain. Germline V lookup: CDR1 KGHSH, CDR2 LQKENI. The CDR3 totals 19 residues. Trimming removed 3 bases at V and 2 bases at J, with 22 bases between. The CDR3 sequence is CASSPQVRAIRQTNEKLFF. The part of the CDR3 DNA that was read is TGTGCCAGCTCACCGCAAGTTAGAGCTATCAGGCAGACTAATGAAAAA.

At least ten counts were recorded for this clone. The CDR3 is cut off 3 residues early in the read; its end comes from the germline J gene. The rearrangement joins TRBV7-6 to TRBJ2-7; 9 nucleotides align to TRBD2. There are 15 residues in the CDR3. J lost 3 bases, V lost 5 bases, and 8 bases had no gene match. The germline gives CDR1 SGHVS, CDR2 FNYEAQ. The CDR3 spells CASSLGLALGYEQYF. Partial CDR3 DNA: TGTGCCAGCAGCCTGGGACTAGCTTTAGGCTACGAG.

This clone was observed many times. The sequenced CDR3 bases are TGCGCCAGCAGCTTGGGGGGCGCTCGATGGGAGGAGACC. Translated: CASSLGGARWEET. The whole CDR3 is CASSLGGARWEETQYF. The genes are TRBV5-1 and TRBJ2-5; D may correspond to TRBD1 or TRBD2 (5 bases each). The DNA ends 3 residues before the CDR3 does, and the rest of the CDR3 is filled in from the germline J gene. Per the germline V gene, CDR1 is SGHRS and CDR2 is YFSETQ. The CDR3 extends over 16 amino acids. V dropped 0 bases and J dropped 5 bases, with 17 bases sitting between them.

This clone has ten or more counts. One end of the junction is discordant with germline, which a read error may explain. The read halts 3 residues ahead of the CDR3 end, with the missing end drawn from the germline J gene. The chain couples TRBV7-2 to TRBJ2-1; possibly TRBD1 for D (6 bases). This CDR3 has 15 residues. Germline V gives CDR1 SGHTA, CDR2 FQGNSA. The part of the CDR3 DNA that was read is TGTGCCAGCAGCTTAGTGGGGGCTTCCTATAATGAG. This gives the protein CASSLVGASYNE. The CDR3, in full, reads CASSLVGASYNEQFF.

This clone was recorded at least ten times. The read comes to an end 3 residues before the CDR3 does, leaving the germline J gene to fill in the end. The chain recombines TRBV7-2 with TRBJ1-4; D gene unclear. Germline-derived CDR1 and CDR2 are SGHTA and FQGNSA. The CDR3 extends over 15 amino acids. V lost 4 bases to trimming and J lost 6 bases, with 15 bases between them. The CDR3 sequence is CASSSPETTYEKLFF. CDR3 DNA, as far as it was read: TGTGCCAGCAGCTCCCCGGAAACTACCTATGAAAAA.

This clone was detected ten times or more. The read ends 3 residues early relative to the CDR3; the germline J gene fills the gap. The chain is built from TRBV2 and TRBJ2-4; a possible D gene is TRBD1 (5 bases). Per the germline V gene, CDR1 is SNHLY and CDR2 is FYNNEI. CDR3 length: 17 amino acids. V was cut by 6 bases and J by 0 bases, with 18 bases left in between. This CDR3 reads CASRDQGSTLAKNIQYF. The sequenced CDR3 bases are TGTGCCAGCAGAGACCAGGGTTCAACACTAGCCAAAAACATT.

This clone occurred many times. The DNA ends 3 residues before the CDR3 does, and the rest of the CDR3 is filled in from the germline J gene. The chain joins TRBV9 to TRBJ1-2, with D maybe TRBD1 (5 bases). This CDR3 spans 12 amino acids. Germline V gene sequence: CDR1 SGDLS, CDR2 YYNGEE. Incomplete CDR3 DNA: TGTGCCAGCAGCGTTGGGACTCGCGGC. Protein sequence: CASSVGTRG. In full, the CDR3 is CASSVGTRGYTF.

A few counts support this clone. With the read ending 3 residues before the CDR3 end, the germline J gene is used to fill in that end. The chain recombines TRBV20-1 with TRBJ2-1; TRBD2 aligns across 9 bases. This CDR3 has 14 amino acids. J lost 9 bases, V lost 1 base, and 7 bases had no gene match. Germline CDR1 is DFQATT and CDR2 is SNEGSKA (reference sequence). The covered CDR3 bases are TGCAGTGCTAGAGGTTTGGTTAGCGGGAGTGAG. This codes for CSARGLVSGSE. The entire CDR3 sequence reads CSARGLVSGSEQFF.

In this sample, this clone turned up many times. Coverage ceases 3 residues before the CDR3 finishes, and the germline J gene fills in the end. The V call is TRBV7-8, the J call TRBJ2-1, with 10 bases fitting TRBD2. This CDR3 contains 16 residues. Germline values: CDR1 SGHVS, CDR2 FQNEAQ. J lost 1 base, V lost 1 base, and 1 base had no gene match. The part of the CDR3 DNA that was read is TGTGCCAGCAGCTTAGGACTAGCGGGTTCCTACAATGAG. This sequence encodes CASSLGLAGSYNE. The full CDR3 protein reads CASSLGLAGSYNEQFF. Complete variable domain (other parts from reference TRBV7-8 and TRBJ2-1): GAGVSQSPRYKVAKRGQDVALRCDPISGHVSLFWYQQALGQGPEFLTYFQNEAQLDKSGLPSDRFFAERPEGSVSTLKIQRTQQEDSAVYLCASSLGLAGSYNEQFFGPGTRLTVL.

As for this clone: The read halts 3 residues ahead of the CDR3 end, with the missing end drawn from the germline J gene. The chain has TRBV7-9 and TRBJ2-3; 8 nucleotides agree with TRBD2. V trimming: 5 bases; J trimming: 1 base; junction bases outside the gene matches: 5. The CDR3 spans 15 residues. Germline CDR1 SEHNR, CDR2 FQNEAQ (reference sequence). The CDR3 loop reads CASSLGTRGTDTQYF. Partial CDR3 DNA: TGTGCCAGCAGCCTAGGGACTAGGGGCACAGATACG.

The sample holds a few counts of this clone. Read coverage stops 3 residues before the CDR3 terminus; the germline J gene supplies the remainder. This chain links TRBV5-1 with TRBJ2-3; D possibly corresponds to TRBD1 (6 bases). Per germline, CDR1 SGHRS and CDR2 YFSETQ. The CDR3 consists of 15 residues. The CDR3 sequence: CASSLESGDEQPQYF. Partial CDR3 DNA: TGCGCCAGCAGCTTGGAGTCAGGGGATGAACAGCCG.

This clone was recorded many times. The CDR3 end is not reached by the read, which stops 3 residues before it; the germline J gene fills it in. The V call is TRBV5-6, the J call TRBJ1-1; D may be TRBD1 (5 bases). The V and J ends lost 4 bases and 6 bases respectively, with 19 bases between them. This CDR3 is built from 15 residues. CDR1 and CDR2 from the germline V gene are SGHDT and YYEEEE. Partial CDR3 DNA: TGTGCCAGCAGCCCCGTTGGGGGGAGTTTGGCTGAA. Residues: CASSPVGGSLAE. The whole CDR3 region reads CASSPVGGSLAEAFF.

Many counts were recorded for this clone. The read comes to an end 3 residues before the CDR3 does, leaving the germline J gene to fill in the end. The V call is TRBV20-1, the J call TRBJ2-2, with 8 bases lining up with TRBD2. The CDR3 totals 14 residues. Trimming took 3 bases from V and 6 from J; bases not matched to a gene: 6. CDR1 is DFQATT, CDR2 SNEGSKA, per germline (reference sequence). CDR3 DNA, as far as it was read: TGCAGTGCTAGTACTAGCGGAGGGGCCGGGGAG. Translating it yields CSASTSGGAGE. The entire CDR3 sequence reads CSASTSGGAGELFF.

This clone has a handful of counts. Coverage ceases 3 residues before the CDR3 finishes, and the germline J gene fills in the end. The chain links TRBV2 to TRBJ1-5, with TRBD1 identical over 10 bases. V lost 7 bases, J lost 5 bases, and 14 bases stayed unmatched. Germline V gene data show CDR1 as SNHLY and CDR2 as FYNNEI. This CDR3 has 17 amino acids. The CDR3 spells CASNGRDRGRGDQPQHF. The sequenced part of the CDR3 DNA is TGTGCCAGCAACGGCCGGGACAGGGGACGTGGGGATCAGCCC.

This clone was seen many times. The observed sequence ends 3 residues before the CDR3 terminus, with the missing tail filled in from the germline J gene. The gene calls are TRBV7-6 and TRBJ2-3, with D possibly matching TRBD2 (5 bases). The CDR3 is 16 residues long. Germline lookup yields CDR1 SGHVS and CDR2 FNYEAQ. V dropped 1 base and J dropped 1 base, with 12 bases sitting between them. Partial CDR3 DNA: TGTGCCAGCAGCTTAGGATGGGCGGGCCGCACAGATACG. Amino acids: CASSLGWAGRTDT. The whole CDR3 protein is CASSLGWAGRTDTQYF.

This clone has at least ten counts. The read is 3 residues too short to cover the CDR3 end, so that end is filled in from the germline J gene. The chain recombines TRBV30 with TRBJ2-5; 8 nucleotides align to TRBD1. The CDR3 extends over 13 amino acids. Trimming cost V 3 bases and J 5 bases; bases outside gene matches: 5. CDR1 GTSNPN and CDR2 SVGIG come from the germline V gene (reference sequence). CDR3 loop: CAWSQDREETQYF. The DNA read from the CDR3 is TGTGCCTGGAGCCAGGACAGGGAGGAGACC.

This clone was detected many times. The read terminates 3 residues before the CDR3 end, so the remaining end is supplied by the germline J gene. This chain joins TRBV5-1 and TRBJ2-7; maybe TRBD2 (6 bases). Germline V CDR1 and CDR2: SGHRS, YFSETQ. V was cut by 0 bases and J by 2 bases, with 15 bases left in between. This CDR3 has 16 amino acids. The covered CDR3 bases are TGCGCCAGCAGCTTGGCCGGCGGGGAACCCCCCTACGAG. Its translation is CASSLAGGEPPYE. Given in full, the CDR3 is CASSLAGGEPPYEQYF.

This clone was seen ten or more times. The CDR3 spells CASSVAGGETQYF. CDR3 DNA (partial): TGTGCCAGCAGCGTAGCCGGGGGGGAGACC. This chain uses TRBV9 with TRBJ2-5, with TRBD2 matching 7 bases. The read is 3 residues too short to cover the CDR3 end, so that end is filled in from the germline J gene. CDR3 size: 13 residues. V lost 0 bases to trimming and J lost 5 bases; unmatched junction nucleotides: 1. Germline CDR1 is SGDLS and CDR2 is YYNGEE.

In its sample, this clone was seen many times. The CDR3 end falls 3 residues outside the read, so it is completed with the germline J gene. The chain uses TRBV18 and TRBJ2-1; tentative D call: TRBD1 (5 bases). Looked up from germline, CDR1 is KGHSH and CDR2 is LQKENI. The CDR3 has 14 amino acids. V lost 5 bases, J lost 5 bases, and 13 bases lay in between. The covered CDR3 bases are TGTGCCAGCTCAGCAGGGCGCCCCAACAATGAG. Its protein is CASSAGRPNNE. The CDR3 reads in full as CASSAGRPNNEQFF.

This clone was seen at least ten times. The CDR3: CASSAGVSPQETQYF. Incomplete CDR3 DNA: TGTGCCAGCAGCGCAGGGGTTTCGCCCCAAGAGACC. The chain uses TRBV9 and TRBJ2-5; weak D call: TRBD1 (6 bases). The CDR3 goes on 3 residues after the read ends, and that part is filled in from the germline J gene. The CDR3 is made up of 15 amino acids. The germline V and J ends were trimmed by 3 bases and 1 base, with 13 bases remaining between them. Germline V lookup: CDR1 SGDLS, CDR2 YYNGEE.